Following are 9 T cell receptor beta chains from one sample sequenced in a study of tissue T cells after allogeneic stem cell transplantation. Time point in this sample: mouse harvest day 7 after allogeneic transplant. The graft held 10^6 splenic CD5+ T cells and 10^7 T-cell-depleted bone marrow cells. Clones were read by immunoSEQ multiplex PCR, and TCRdb kept only the in-frame ones, dropping some. The sample consists of more than 6,500 clones, roughly half of them appearing once. The sequencing sample was made of lymph node tissue. The source of these receptors is a female BALB/c mouse given C57BL/6 T cells with graft-versus-host disease after an allogeneic hematopoietic cell transplant.

To note about this clone: The listed genes are named as in mouse. The read terminates 1 residue before the CDR3 end, so the remaining end is supplied by the germline J gene. The chain uses TRBV13-1 and TRBJ1-6; no reliable D call. TRBJ1-6 is an ORF; its function is uncertain. V shed 1 base and J shed 8 bases, with 10 bases lying between them. Germline-derived CDR1 and CDR2 are NSHNY and SYGAGN. CDR3 length: 14 residues. The CDR3 protein is CASSDLGRDSPLYF. The DNA read from the CDR3 is TGTGCCAGCAGTGATCTGGGTAGGGATTCGCCCCTCTAC.

A note on this clone: Gene names and germline refer to mouse. The read finishes 1 residue shy of the CDR3 end, and the germline J gene is used to complete it. This chain uses TRBV3 with TRBJ1-4, with 9 nucleotides matching TRBD1. Germline lookup yields CDR1 SNHLY and CDR2 FYNGKV (reference sequence). The CDR3 loop spans 14 amino acids. Trimming removed 5 bases from V and 7 bases from J; junction bases left unmatched: 5. The sequenced CDR3 bases are TGTGCCAGCAGCCGTGGGACAGGGTTCGAAAGATTATTT. Translated: CASSRGTGFERLF. The entire CDR3 protein is CASSRGTGFERLFF.

For this clone: Mouse gene names and germline throughout. Coverage ceases 1 residue before the CDR3 finishes, and the germline J gene fills in the end. The chain joins TRBV1 to TRBJ2-3; 12 bases are shared with TRBD2. After removal of 3 bases from V and 3 bases from J, the junction contained 4 bases not matched to a gene. The CDR3 extends over 16 amino acids. Germline loops: CDR1 NSQYPW, CDR2 LRSPGD (reference sequence). This CDR3 is CTCSAGTGGLAETLYF. The sequenced part of the CDR3 DNA is TGCACCTGCAGTGCGGGGACTGGGGGGTTAGCAGAAACGCTGTAT.

By proportion, this clone is medium-sized. Gene names are mouse gene names. The DNA ends 1 residue before the CDR3 does, and the rest of the CDR3 is filled in from the germline J gene. The V and J genes are TRBV17 and TRBJ1-1; possible D gene TRBD1, 6 bases. CDR3 length: 13 residues. V lost 4 bases and J 4 bases, leaving 10 bases between the germline ends. Per germline, CDR1 MNHDT and CDR2 YYDKIL. CDR3 sequence: CASSNGGRTEVFF. Partial CDR3 DNA: TGTGCTAGCAGTAACGGGGGGCGCACAGAAGTCTTC.

This clone came up once. The germline and genes are mouse ones. The read terminates 1 residue before the CDR3 end, so the remaining end is supplied by the germline J gene. V usage is TRBV16 and J usage is TRBJ1-1; TRBD1 aligns across 7 bases. Trimming at V came to 1 base and at J to 0 bases, leaving 2 bases not matched to a gene. The CDR3 is made up of 15 amino acids. Germline loops: CDR1 SGHSA, CDR2 FRNQAP. CDR3 DNA, as far as it was read: TGTGCAAGCAGCTTAGCCAGGGGGGCAAACACAGAAGTCTTC. Its translation is CASSLARGANTEVF. The full CDR3 sequence reads CASSLARGANTEVFF.

About this clone itself: All gene names here are mouse names. The read is 1 residue too short to cover the CDR3 end, so that end is filled in from the germline J gene. The chain is built from TRBV26 and TRBJ2-5; D is ambiguous. The CDR3 consists of 13 residues. Germline V lookup: CDR1 KGHPV, CDR2 FQNQEV (reference sequence). Between the trimmed V and J ends, which lost 2 bases and 0 bases, there was a span of 3 bases. CDR3 region: CASSLGNQDTQYF. Partial CDR3 DNA: TGTGCCAGCAGTCTGGGTAACCAAGACACCCAGTAC. The whole variable domain, filled in from reference TRBV26 and TRBJ2-5, reads NSKVIQTPRYLVKGQGQKAKMRCIPEKGHPVVFWYQQNKNNEFKFLINFQNQEVLQQIDMTEKRFSAECPSNSPCSLEIQSSEAGDSALYLCASSLGNQDTQYFGPGTRLLVL.

As regards this clone: Mouse gene names apply. The read is 1 residue too short to cover the CDR3 end, so that end is filled in from the germline J gene. The V call is TRBV5, the J call TRBJ1-1, with D perhaps TRBD1 (5 bases). CDR3 size: 11 residues. Germline loops: CDR1 LGHNA, CDR2 YNLKQL (reference sequence). Trimming left V 4 bases short and J 5 bases short, with 5 bases between. CDR3 residues: CASSPGTEVFF. Partial CDR3 DNA: TGTGCCAGCAGCCCAGGGACAGAAGTCTTC.

As to this clone: The gene symbols are mouse symbols. The CDR3 end is not reached by the read, which stops 1 residue before it; the germline J gene fills it in. The chain has TRBV23 and TRBJ2-4; the listed D gene, TRBD2, was not tested against the DNA. Germline V gene sequence: CDR1 KGHTA, CDR2 FQNQQP. The CDR3 length is 14 residues. The CDR3: CSSSHGTGENTLYF. The DNA read from the CDR3 is TGCTCCAGCAGTCACGGGACTGGGGAAAACACCTTGTAC.

For this clone: The gene names given are mouse names. The read stops 1 residue short of the end of the CDR3; the missing end is completed from the germline J gene. The genes are TRBV13-2 and TRBJ1-2, with D perhaps matching TRBD1 (6 bases). Trimming stripped 0 bases from V and 4 bases from J, with 10 bases between. The CDR3 has 14 residues. Looked up from germline, CDR1 is NNHNN and CDR2 is SYGAGS (reference sequence). The CDR3 sequence is CASGDVGAGSDYTF. The sequenced part of the CDR3 DNA is TGTGCCAGCGGTGATGTGGGGGCGGGCTCCGACTACACC.